This T cell receptor (beta chain) was obtained from a study of OX40 agonist ivuxolimab in advanced cancers. Study-level information: Dose-escalation patients were diagnosed with hepatocellular carcinoma, melanoma, renal cell cancer or head and neck cancer.

Germline V gives CDR1 SNHLY, CDR2 FYNNEI. The V and J ends lost 7 bases and 12 bases respectively, with 16 bases between them. The CDR3 extends over 12 amino acids. TCRdb's table, derived via immunoSEQ multiplex PCR, lists solely in-frame clones and lacks some. The table has approximately 89,000 clones, over 75% seen once; the top ten hold 0.3% to 0.35%. The source of this sequence is an adult with an advanced solid tumor such as melanoma, head and neck, liver or kidney cancer. Sequencing was performed on CD4+ or CD8+ T cells sorted from blood, taken in a trial of the OX40 agonist ivuxolimab. The rearrangement links TRBV2 to TRBJ2-1; D may be TRBD2 (7 bases). Here the CDR3 reads CASTGGMSGQFF. CDR3 nucleotide sequence: TGTGCCAGCACGGGGGGCATGAGTGGGCAGTTCTTC.